This TCR beta chain was captured in a study of cytomegalovirus exposure and HLA in healthy donors (dated by TCRdb to the late 2010s). For the wider study: According to an earlier analysis of 550 to 750 of the donors, 200 million or so T cells yielded 100 million or so unique TCR beta sequences and approximately 300 Gb of sequence data. About 310 gigabases of sequencing data and some 85 million unique TCR sequences were included in an early release covering about 700 HLA-typed donors. Of the roughly 400 genotyped donors, over 65% fell in the genetic ancestry cluster associated with self-reported Caucasian donors. The study aimed to test whether signatures of past pathogen exposure could be identified by cataloging public T cell receptors. Using immunosequencing, the study profiled T cell repertoires from some 670 subjects and related those repertoires to cytomegalovirus serostatus. Besides the first cohort of 550 to 750 subjects, a separate validation cohort made up of 95 to 150 different subjects was used. To predict cytomegalovirus infection status, the study brought together high-throughput TCR immunosequencing, statistical association of individual TCRs with disease status, and machine learning. A later analysis re-analyzed previously published TCR beta repertoires from about 730 donors and added high-resolution HLA genotyping to study TCR occurrence patterns. Rather than drawing on any new phenotypic data, the later analysis identified candidate immune exposures from TCR beta sequences and the way those sequences occurred across donors. An earlier analysis of 587 of the donors used high-throughput TCR beta sequencing to judge whether each TCR beta V gene segment behaved as functional or pseudogenic. Alongside the repertoire data, information on donor age, sex, ethnicity and CMV serostatus was compiled. In a later genetic analysis, genome-wide SNP genotypes for about 55% of the roughly 670 donors were used, and that subset was treated as a discovery cohort. All discovery cohort repertoires had been generated on a single sequencing platform. HLA typing covered class I and class II loci at four-digit resolution. The number of typed donors differed by locus: about 620-640 for A, B, C, DRB1 and DQB1; 500 to 550 for DQA1; 606 for DPA1; and roughly 470 for DPB1. Roughly 5 DR-DQ haplotypes were handled as single units for association and clustering, since linkage in the cohort was strong. On average, roughly 240,000 unique TCR beta nucleotide sequences were sequenced per donor among some 430 genotyped donors of the cohort, with about 17% of those sequences being non-productive. Broader findings and caveats from the paper: Seventeen rarely observed V segments, including chromosome 9 orphons, were excluded from the earlier analysis of a few hundred of the donors because counts were too low. A further reported finding was that TCR beta sequences accurately predicted the HLA-A and HLA-B alleles for most subjects in the first cohort. In a later analysis, TCR association rates were found to vary across HLA loci, with the most associated TCRs seen for DRB1 alleles and the fewest for HLA-C alleles. Three of the identified cytomegalovirus-associated TCR beta chains were confirmed in vitro to be specific for cytomegalovirus antigens. Most CMV-associated TCR beta chains appeared to be HLA-restricted in a later analysis, and the HLA associations seemed to be driven largely by CMV exposure. V-gene and J-gene trimming of TCR beta chains was associated with a missense DCLRE1C variant in a later genetic analysis, and the association was replicated in an independent cohort. A total of some 180 TCR beta chains were listed by the study as associated with cytomegalovirus. Most TCR sequences were observed very rarely across donors, whereas some public TCRs were present in many individuals. In both the original and validation cohorts, the classifier was reported to diagnose cytomegalovirus status with high specificity and sensitivity. When HLA alleles, especially DR and DQ, strongly co-occurred, TCR associations were difficult to assign to individual alleles. According to a later genetic analysis, donors in an Asian-associated ancestry cluster had fewer N-insertions in productive TCRs than the roughly 700-donor mean. CMV serostatus was the only immune exposure information available for the cohort. Specific HLA alleles were associated with about 17,000 TCR beta sequences at a false discovery rate of 0.05 in a later analysis. In this cohort, only TCR beta chains were sequenced, and detectable features were limited by the absence of alpha or paired-chain data. In a later analysis, HLA-associated TCR beta chains showed more clonal expansion and lower generation probabilities than non-associated chains that were equally common. In a later analysis, several top co-occurrence clusters were reported to appear linked to parvovirus B19, influenza, CMV and Epstein-Barr virus. Because HLA typing was missing for some donors at each locus, association tests included only the typed subset. In an earlier analysis of over 550 of the donors, most TCR beta V segments were observed in productive rearrangements about 87% or about 30% of the time, broadly matching IMGT annotations. Correlated functional status among segregating V segments might reflect linkage disequilibrium, but an unknown experimental factor could not be ruled out. A group of highly shared sequence variants was considered likely to be a technical artifact of the sequencing pipeline. Roughly uniform sequencing depth across donors was assumed in presence/absence analyses, although this assumption may not hold. According to the authors, the approach could potentially be generalized to other disease states and immunological phenotypes. The 87-base-pair reads could not distinguish some IMGT-functional V segments, including TRBV6-2 and TRBV6-3, so those segments were excluded.

Measured from the cysteine to the phenylalanine, the CDR3 is 12 residues long. Just CDR3 DNA is preserved here, 36 bases in frame from base 1. CDR1 is given as SQVTM and CDR2 as ANQGSEA, both from the germline V gene. V is clipped by 4 bases and J by 2 bases, and the sequence between their germline boundaries is 9 bases long. Libraries came from the immunoSEQ multiplex PCR assay. For the multiplex PCR, a mixture combining 60 forward primers for TCR Vbeta segments and 13 reverse primers for TCR Jbeta segments was used. The CDR3 region of rearranged TCR beta genes was amplified from genomic DNA by a multiplex PCR assay. Amplified TCR beta libraries were sequenced as 87-base-pair reads on the Illumina HiSeq System. The authors processed their data as follows. A later analysis counted approximately 74 million unique TCR beta chains across the 650 to 700 repertoires, and 9.5 million to 11 million of these chains were shared by at least two donors. A nearest-neighbor algorithm error-corrected the raw reads and collapsed the reads into unique sequences, merging closely related sequences to remove PCR and sequencing errors. To assign V, D and J gene segments, CDR3 sequences were aligned to IMGT reference sequences. For a sequence to be retained, at least a six-nucleotide match to both a V gene segment and a J gene segment was required. Rearrangements were classified as productive when the CDR3 lacked stop codons and remained in frame with V and J, and all other rearrangements were classified as non-productive. Following IMGT convention, CDR3 was defined as the stretch from the second conserved V-encoded cysteine up to the conserved J-encoded phenylalanine. Sequences without an unambiguous match to a single V gene segment were excluded from the earlier analysis of 450 to 650 of the donors. An earlier analysis of fewer than 750 of the donors classified V segments as functional when productive rearrangements were above 56.7% and as segregating when the standard deviation between donors was above 5%. A statistical classification framework was developed to diagnose cytomegalovirus status using the catalog of TCR beta chain sequences. V and J gene assignment, in a later analysis, came from comparing TCR nucleotide sequences with IMGT/GENE-DB human TR gene sequences. Using the TCRdist pipeline, a later analysis assigned CDR3 sequences along with most-parsimonious VDJ recombination scenarios. A later analysis defined each TCR beta chain by its CDR3 amino acid sequence plus V-gene family, and excluded reads lacking a unique V-gene family. A later analysis removed 500 to 600 highly shared, low-generation-probability nucleotide sequences to deal with suspected cross-contamination and a sequencing artifact. In a later analysis, a clonal expansion index for each public chain was calculated from normalized within-repertoire ranks of inferred template counts. In a later analysis, generation probabilities were computed using a VDJ recombination model fitted to out-of-frame rearrangements, and the results were checked against IGoR. A later analysis scored TCR-TCR, TCR-HLA and TCR-CMV co-occurrence with hypergeometric tests, applying a repertoire-size bias correction to TCR pairs. False discovery rates were estimated in a later analysis by permuting HLA or CMV assignments 20 times. In a later analysis, co-occurring TCRs were grouped using DBSCAN, and TCRdist sequence similarity was added for clustering within HLA-allele-positive subsets. Co-occurrence clustering excluded repertoires with fewer than 30,000 or more than 120,000 public chains, plus five with anomalous nucleotide sharing. The clones in this table, taken by TCRdb from immuneACCESS, are in-frame only. Not every clone is retained; where verified, under half of the shortfall comes from an unresolved V gene, and the cause of the rest is unknown. V, J and clone size are those of that table, while D and trimming were read from the DNA. The sample table holds about 160,000 clones, of which 80% were seen once. The ten top clones hold about 4.8% of the sample.

In total, approximately 700 healthy bone marrow donors made up the cohort. At the time of sampling, all cohort members were nominally healthy, though unrecorded immune exposures were likely present. The donor was CMV seronegative and belonged to the group of 350 or so seronegative cohort members. A peripheral blood sample was collected from each donor, and TCR beta sequencing was performed on peripheral blood mononuclear cells. Genomic DNA was extracted from the blood cell samples with the Qiagen DNeasy Blood Extraction Kit. A word on this clone: What antigen it recognizes has not been identified. Base qualities are not provided; no much larger clone lies one nucleotide away.

The source material was PBMCs. The receptor was isolated from a man aged 30 to 39 in good health and CMV-seronegative. Recombination connected TRBV29-1 to TRBJ2-7, with the identity of the D gene unclear. The CDR3: CSVVGYTYEQYF. The sequenced DNA is TGCAGCGTTGTCGGGTATACCTACGAGCAGTACTTC.